The text below deals with one T cell receptor beta chain. The sample carries other DNA sequences with the same CDR3. This record belongs to a study of cytomegalovirus exposure and HLA in healthy donors. The PCR made use of 60 Vbeta and 13 Jbeta primers. Profiled with immunoSEQ multiplex PCR; TCRdb holds only in-frame clones, not every one. The sample contains about 170,000 clones, approximately 81% of which appear only once. Trimming left V 4 bases short and J 1 base short, with 9 bases between. This CDR3 spans 14 amino acids. Germline V gives CDR1 SGHAT, CDR2 FQNNGV. This receptor was obtained from a woman aged 18-30 years in good health and CMV-seronegative. The sample taken for sequencing was PBMCs. The chain joins TRBV11-2 to TRBJ2-3; D is possibly TRBD1 (6 bases). The CDR3 is CASSSWTGTDTQYF. In DNA form, the CDR3 reads TGTGCCAGCAGCTCCTGGACAGGCACAGATACGCAGTATTTT.